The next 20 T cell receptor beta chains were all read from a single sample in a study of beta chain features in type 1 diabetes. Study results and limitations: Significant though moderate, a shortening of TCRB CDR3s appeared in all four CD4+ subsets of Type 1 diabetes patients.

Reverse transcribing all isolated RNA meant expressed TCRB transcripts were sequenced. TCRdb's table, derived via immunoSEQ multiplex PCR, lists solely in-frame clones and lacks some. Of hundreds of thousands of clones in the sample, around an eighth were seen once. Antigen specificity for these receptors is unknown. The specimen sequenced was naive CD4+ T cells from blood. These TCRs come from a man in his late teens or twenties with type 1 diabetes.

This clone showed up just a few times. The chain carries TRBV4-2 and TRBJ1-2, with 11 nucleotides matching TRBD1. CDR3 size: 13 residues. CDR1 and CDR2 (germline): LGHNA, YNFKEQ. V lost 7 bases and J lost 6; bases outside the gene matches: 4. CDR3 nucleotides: TGTGCCAGCAAAGGGACAGGGGGTAATGGCTACACCTTC. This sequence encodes CASKGTGGNGYTF.

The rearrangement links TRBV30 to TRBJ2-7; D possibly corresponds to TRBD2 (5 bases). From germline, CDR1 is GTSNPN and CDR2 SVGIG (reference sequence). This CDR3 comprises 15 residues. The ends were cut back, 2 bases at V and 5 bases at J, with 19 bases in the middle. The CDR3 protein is CAWSILSRGKDEQYF. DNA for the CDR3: TGTGCCTGGAGTATCTTGTCCCGGGGTAAGGACGAGCAGTACTTC.

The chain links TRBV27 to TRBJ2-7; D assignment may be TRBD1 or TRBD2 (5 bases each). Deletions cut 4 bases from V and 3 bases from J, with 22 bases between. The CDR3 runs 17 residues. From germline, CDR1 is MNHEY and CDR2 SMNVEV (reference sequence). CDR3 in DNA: TGTGCCAGCAGTTCAATGGGGACGGAACGGGGCCTCTACGAGCAGTACTTC. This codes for CASSSMGTERGLYEQYF.

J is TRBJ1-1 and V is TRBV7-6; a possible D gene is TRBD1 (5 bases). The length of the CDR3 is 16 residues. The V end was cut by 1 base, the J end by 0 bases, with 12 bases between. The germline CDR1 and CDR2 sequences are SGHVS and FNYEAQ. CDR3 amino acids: CASSLGAGAMNTEAFF. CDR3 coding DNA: TGTGCCAGCAGCTTAGGCGCTGGGGCCATGAACACTGAAGCTTTCTTT.

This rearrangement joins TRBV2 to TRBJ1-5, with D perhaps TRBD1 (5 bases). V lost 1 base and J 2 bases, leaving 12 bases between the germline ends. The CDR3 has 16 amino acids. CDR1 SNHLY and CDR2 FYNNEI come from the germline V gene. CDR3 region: CASSEVDSRGNQPQHF. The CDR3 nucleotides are TGTGCCAGCAGTGAAGTTGACAGCAGGGGCAATCAGCCCCAGCATTTT.

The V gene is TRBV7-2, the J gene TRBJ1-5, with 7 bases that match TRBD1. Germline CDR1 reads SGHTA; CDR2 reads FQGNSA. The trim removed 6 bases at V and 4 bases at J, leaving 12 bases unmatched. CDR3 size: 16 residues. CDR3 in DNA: TGTGCCAGCAGTCCCCATGAAGGGGGCACAAATCAGCCCCAGCATTTT. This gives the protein CASSPHEGGTNQPQHF.

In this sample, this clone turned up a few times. The CDR3 DNA follows: TGCGCCAGCAGCACCGGCGGGAACACTGAAGCTTTCTTT. This sequence encodes CASSTGGNTEAFF. V and J are TRBV5-1 and TRBJ1-1; no firm D call. V was shortened by 4 bases and J by 1 base, with 8 bases between the two germline ends. CDR3 length: 13 amino acids. Germline V gives CDR1 SGHRS, CDR2 YFSETQ.

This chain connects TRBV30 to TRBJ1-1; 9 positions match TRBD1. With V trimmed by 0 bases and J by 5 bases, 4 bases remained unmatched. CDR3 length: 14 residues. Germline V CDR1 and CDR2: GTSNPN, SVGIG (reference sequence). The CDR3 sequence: CAWSVRTGETEAFF. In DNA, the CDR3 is TGTGCCTGGAGTGTTCGGACAGGGGAGACTGAAGCTTTCTTT. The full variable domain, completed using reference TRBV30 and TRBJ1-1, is SQTIHQWPATLVQPVGSPLSLECTVEGTSNPNLYWYRQAAGRGLQLLFYSVGIGQISSEVPQNLSASRPQDRQFILSSKKLLLSDSGFYLCAWSVRTGETEAFFGQGTRLTVV.

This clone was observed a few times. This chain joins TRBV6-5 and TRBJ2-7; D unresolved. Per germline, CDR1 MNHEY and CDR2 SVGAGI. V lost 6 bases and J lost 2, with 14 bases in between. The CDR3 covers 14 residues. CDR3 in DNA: TGTGCCAGCAGAAGGACGGAAGGCCCCTACGAGCAGTACTTC. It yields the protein CASRRTEGPYEQYF.

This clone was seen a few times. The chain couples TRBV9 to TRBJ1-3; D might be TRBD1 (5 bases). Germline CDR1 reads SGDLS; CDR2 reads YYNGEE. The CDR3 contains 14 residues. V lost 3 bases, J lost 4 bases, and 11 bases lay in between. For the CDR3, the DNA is TGTGCCAGCAGCGCGGGGACGACGGGAAACACCATATATTTT. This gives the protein CASSAGTTGNTIYF.

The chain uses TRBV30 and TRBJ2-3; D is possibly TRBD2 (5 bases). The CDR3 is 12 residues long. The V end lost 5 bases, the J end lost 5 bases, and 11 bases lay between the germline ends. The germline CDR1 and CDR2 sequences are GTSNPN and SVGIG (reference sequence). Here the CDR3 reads CAWGSSGDTQYF. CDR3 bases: TGTGCCTGGGGTTCGAGCGGAGATACGCAGTATTTT.

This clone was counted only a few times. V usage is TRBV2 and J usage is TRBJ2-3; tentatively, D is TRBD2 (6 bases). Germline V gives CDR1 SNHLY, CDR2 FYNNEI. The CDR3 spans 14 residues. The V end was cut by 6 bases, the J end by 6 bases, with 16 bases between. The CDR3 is CASRGAGRGDTQYF. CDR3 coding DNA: TGTGCCAGCAGAGGGGCGGGGAGAGGGGATACGCAGTATTTT. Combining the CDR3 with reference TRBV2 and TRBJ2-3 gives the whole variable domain EPEVTQTPSHQVTQMGQEVILRCVPISNHLYFYWYRQILGQKVEFLVSFYNNEISEKSEIFDDQFSVERPDGSNFTLKIRSTKLEDSAMYFCASRGAGRGDTQYFGPGTRLTVL.

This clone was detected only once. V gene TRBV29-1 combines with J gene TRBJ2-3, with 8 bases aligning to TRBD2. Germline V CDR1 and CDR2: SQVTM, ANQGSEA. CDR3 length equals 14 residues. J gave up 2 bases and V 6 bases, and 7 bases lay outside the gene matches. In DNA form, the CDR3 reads TGCAGCGTGGGGGCGGGGGGTCCCACAGATACGCAGTATTTT. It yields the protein CSVGAGGPTDTQYF.

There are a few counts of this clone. The DNA of the CDR3 is TGCAGCGTTGCGGACCGGTACTCTGGGGCCAACGTCCTGACTTTC. It specifies CSVADRYSGANVLTF. The V and J genes are TRBV29-1 and TRBJ2-6, with unresolved D. The V gene lost 4 bases and the J gene lost 0 bases, with 10 bases spanning the gap. The V gene's germline CDR1 is SQVTM and CDR2 ANQGSEA. The CDR3 has 15 residues.

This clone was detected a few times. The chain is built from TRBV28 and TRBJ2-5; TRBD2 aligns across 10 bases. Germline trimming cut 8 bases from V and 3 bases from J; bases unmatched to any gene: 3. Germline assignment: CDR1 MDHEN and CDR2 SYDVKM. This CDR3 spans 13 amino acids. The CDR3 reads CASSSGGEETQYF. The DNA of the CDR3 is TGTGCCAGCTCTAGCGGGGGTGAAGAGACCCAGTACTTC. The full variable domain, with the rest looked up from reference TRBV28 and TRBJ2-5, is DVKVTQSSRYLVKRTGEKVFLECVQDMDHENMFWYRQDPGLGLRLIYFSYDVKMKEKGDIPEGYSVSREKKERFSLILESASTNQTSMYLCASSSGGEETQYFGPGTRLLVL.

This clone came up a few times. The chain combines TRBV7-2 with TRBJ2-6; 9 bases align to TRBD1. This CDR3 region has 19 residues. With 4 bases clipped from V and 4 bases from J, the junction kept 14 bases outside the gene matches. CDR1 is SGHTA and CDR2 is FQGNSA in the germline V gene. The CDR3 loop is CASSSLRDREALGANVLTF. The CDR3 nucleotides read TGTGCCAGCAGCTCTCTCCGGGACAGGGAAGCCCTGGGGGCCAACGTCCTGACTTTC.

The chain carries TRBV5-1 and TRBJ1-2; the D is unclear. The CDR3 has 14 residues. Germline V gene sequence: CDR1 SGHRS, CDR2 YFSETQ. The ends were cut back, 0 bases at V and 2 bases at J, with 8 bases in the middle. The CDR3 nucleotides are TGCGCCAGCAGCTTGGAAACGGGGAACTATGGCTACACCTTC. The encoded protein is CASSLETGNYGYTF.

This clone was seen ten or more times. The CDR3 region has the DNA TGTGCCAGCAGCCCGTTGGGCCTGAGCTCCTACAATGAGCAGTTCTTC. Translating it yields CASSPLGLSSYNEQFF. The rearrangement joins TRBV14 to TRBJ2-1; D call uncertain. This CDR3 has 16 amino acids. Germline V gene lookup returns CDR1 SGHDN and CDR2 FVKESK. V was shortened by 4 bases and J by 0 bases, with 13 bases between the two germline ends.

In DNA, the CDR3 is TGTGCCAGCAGCTTGGCCGGTAGTGTCTATAATTCACCCCTCCACTTT. Its protein is CASSLAGSVYNSPLHF. The chain has TRBV5-4 and TRBJ1-6; D gene ambiguous. Per the germline V gene, CDR1 is SGHNT and CDR2 is YYREEE (reference sequence). The ends were cut back, 0 bases at V and 3 bases at J, with 10 bases in the middle. The CDR3 runs 16 residues.

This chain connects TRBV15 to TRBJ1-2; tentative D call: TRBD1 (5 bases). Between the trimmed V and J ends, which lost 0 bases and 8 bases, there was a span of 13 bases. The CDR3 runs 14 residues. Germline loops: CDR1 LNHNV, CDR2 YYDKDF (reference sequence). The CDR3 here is CATSRDQTAGGYTF. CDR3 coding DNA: TGTGCCACCAGCAGAGATCAGACAGCGGGCGGCTACACCTTC.